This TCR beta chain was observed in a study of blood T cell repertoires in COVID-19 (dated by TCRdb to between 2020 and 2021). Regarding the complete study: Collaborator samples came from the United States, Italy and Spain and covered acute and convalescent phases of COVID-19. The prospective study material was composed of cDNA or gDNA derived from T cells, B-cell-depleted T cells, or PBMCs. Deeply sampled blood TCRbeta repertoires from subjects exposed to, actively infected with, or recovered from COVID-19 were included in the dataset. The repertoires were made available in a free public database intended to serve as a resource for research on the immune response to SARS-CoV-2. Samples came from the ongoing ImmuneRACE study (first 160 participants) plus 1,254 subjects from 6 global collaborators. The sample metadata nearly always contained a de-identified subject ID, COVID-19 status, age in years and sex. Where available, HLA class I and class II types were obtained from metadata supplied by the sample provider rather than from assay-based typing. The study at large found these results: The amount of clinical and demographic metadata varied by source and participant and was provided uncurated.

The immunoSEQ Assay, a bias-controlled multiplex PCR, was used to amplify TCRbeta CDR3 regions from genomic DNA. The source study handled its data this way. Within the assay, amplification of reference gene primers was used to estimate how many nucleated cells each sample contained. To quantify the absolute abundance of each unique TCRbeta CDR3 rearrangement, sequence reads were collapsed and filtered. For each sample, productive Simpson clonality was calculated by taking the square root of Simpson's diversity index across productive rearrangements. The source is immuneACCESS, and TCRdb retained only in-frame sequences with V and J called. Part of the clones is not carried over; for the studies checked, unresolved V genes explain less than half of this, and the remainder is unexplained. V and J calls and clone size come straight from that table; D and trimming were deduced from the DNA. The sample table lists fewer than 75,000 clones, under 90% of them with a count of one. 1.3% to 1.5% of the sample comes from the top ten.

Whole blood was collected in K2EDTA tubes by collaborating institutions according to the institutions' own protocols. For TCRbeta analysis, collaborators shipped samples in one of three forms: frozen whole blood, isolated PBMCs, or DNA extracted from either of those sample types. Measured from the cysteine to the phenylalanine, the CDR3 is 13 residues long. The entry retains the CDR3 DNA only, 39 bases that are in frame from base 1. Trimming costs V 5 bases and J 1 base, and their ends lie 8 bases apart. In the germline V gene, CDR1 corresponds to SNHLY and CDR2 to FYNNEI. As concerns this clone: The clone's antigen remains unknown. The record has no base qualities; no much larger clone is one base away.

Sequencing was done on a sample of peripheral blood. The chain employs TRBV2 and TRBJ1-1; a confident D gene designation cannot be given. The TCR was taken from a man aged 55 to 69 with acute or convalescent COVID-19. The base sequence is TGTGCCAGCAGTTCACAGAGGAACACTGAAGCTTTCTTT. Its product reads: CASSSQRNTEAFF.